Listed below are T cell receptor beta chains from one sample, sequenced in a study of blood T cell repertoires in COVID-19. Some clones are missing from TCRdb's copy, which holds only in-frame ones; the method was immunoSEQ multiplex PCR. Counted here are roughly 200,000 clones, around 95% occurring once; the ten biggest clones make up roughly 0.7%. The sequenced sample was peripheral blood. These receptors originate from a man aged 25-45 years with COVID-19, enrolled during active disease. CDR3s include the opening cysteine and the closing phenylalanine or tryptophan. The D gene is left open where the match is weak. Clone size appears in some rows only: once, few, many, or a class for an expanded clone.

D gene: .; V gene: TRBV2; clone size: once; CDR3 length: 14; J gene: TRBJ1-6; CDR3 DNA: TGTGCCAGCAGTGGGCCGGGCGGGAATTCACCCCTCCACTTT; CDR3 protein: CASSGPGGNSPLHF
D gene: .; V gene: TRBV2; clone size: .; CDR3 length: 13; J gene: TRBJ1-1; CDR3 DNA: TGTGCCAGCACCCAAGCACCGAACACTGAAGCTTTCTTT; CDR3 protein: CASTQAPNTEAFF
D gene: .; V gene: TRBV2; clone size: .; CDR3 length: 13; J gene: TRBJ1-2; CDR3 DNA: TGTGCCAGCAGTGATTTACTGGGCCAAGGCTACACCTTC; CDR3 protein: CASSDLLGQGYTF
D gene: TRBD1; V gene: TRBV3-1/TRBV3-2; clone size: .; CDR3 length: 15; J gene: TRBJ2-1; CDR3 DNA: TGTGCCAGCAGCCAAGAAGGGGGACAGAGCAATGAGCAGTTCTTC; CDR3 protein: CASSQEGGQSNEQFF
D gene: TRBD2; V gene: TRBV3-1/TRBV3-2; clone size: .; CDR3 length: 15; J gene: TRBJ2-5; CDR3 DNA: TGTGCCAGCAGCCAACCCCACTCCGGCGGGGGGACCCAGTACTTC; CDR3 protein: CASSQPHSGGGTQYF
D gene: TRBD1; V gene: TRBV30; clone size: .; CDR3 length: 14; J gene: TRBJ1-5; CDR3 DNA: TGTGCCTGGAGTTCCGGGACAGGGACTCAGCCCCAGCATTTT; CDR3 protein: CAWSSGTGTQPQHF
D gene: .; V gene: TRBV6-5; clone size: once; CDR3 length: 14; J gene: TRBJ1-1; CDR3 DNA: TGTGCCAGCAGCCTGGGGGGACGGGGGACTGAAGCTTTCTTT; CDR3 protein: CASSLGGRGTEAFF
D gene: .; V gene: TRBV19; clone size: .; CDR3 length: 15; J gene: TRBJ1-4; CDR3 DNA: TGTGCCAGTAGTAGACGGGGGGGACCAAATGAAAAACTGTTTTTT; CDR3 protein: CASSRRGGPNEKLFF
D gene: TRBD1; V gene: TRBV4-1; clone size: .; CDR3 length: 16; J gene: TRBJ1-5; CDR3 DNA: TGCGCCAGCAGCCAAGGTGGGACAGGTGGGGAACAGCCCCAGCATTTT; CDR3 protein: CASSQGGTGGEQPQHF
D gene: .; V gene: TRBV19; clone size: .; CDR3 length: 16; J gene: TRBJ1-2; CDR3 DNA: TGTGCCAGTAGTATTGCCGCTGTGGGAGGAGCCTATGGCTACACCTTC; CDR3 protein: CASSIAAVGGAYGYTF
D gene: .; V gene: TRBV13; clone size: .; CDR3 length: 15; J gene: TRBJ2-5; CDR3 DNA: TGTGCCAGCAGCTTAAAGGGGGTAAAGGGAGAGACCCAGTACTTC; CDR3 protein: CASSLKGVKGETQYF
D gene: TRBD1; V gene: TRBV27; clone size: .; CDR3 length: 17; J gene: TRBJ1-2; CDR3 DNA: TGTGCCAGCAGTTTACGGACAGGGGAGAAGGCTAACTATGGCTACACCTTC; CDR3 protein: CASSLRTGEKANYGYTF
D gene: .; V gene: TRBV5-1; clone size: once; CDR3 length: 15; J gene: TRBJ1-1; CDR3 DNA: TGCGCCAGCAGCGCCCAGGGTTTCGAGAACACTGAAGCTTTCTTT; CDR3 protein: CASSAQGFENTEAFF
D gene: .; V gene: TRBV6-5; clone size: .; CDR3 length: 14; J gene: TRBJ2-1; CDR3 DNA: TGTGCCAGCAGTAGCGGGCCTTACCCGCATGAGCAGTTCTTC; CDR3 protein: CASSSGPYPHEQFF
D gene: .; V gene: TRBV3-1/TRBV3-2; clone size: once; CDR3 length: 15; J gene: TRBJ2-7; CDR3 DNA: TGTGCCAGCAGCCAAGAGGGGACGGGGGTAAAGCAGCAGTACTTC; CDR3 protein: CASSQEGTGVKQQYF
D gene: .; V gene: TRBV20-1; clone size: .; CDR3 length: 14; J gene: TRBJ1-1; CDR3 DNA: TGCAGTGCTAGTTCGCCAGGATTGAACACTGAAGCTTTCTTT; CDR3 protein: CSASSPGLNTEAFF
D gene: TRBD1; V gene: TRBV19; clone size: .; CDR3 length: 17; J gene: TRBJ1-2; CDR3 DNA: TGTGCCAGTAGTTTAAGACAGGGGCTCGCCCCACCCTATGGCTACACCTTC; CDR3 protein: CASSLRQGLAPPYGYTF
D gene: TRBD1; V gene: TRBV5-4; clone size: .; CDR3 length: 15; J gene: TRBJ1-1; CDR3 DNA: TGTGCCAGCAGCTTGGAAGGGGGCCGGGGCACTGAAGCTTTCTTT; CDR3 protein: CASSLEGGRGTEAFF
D gene: .; V gene: TRBV6-1; clone size: .; CDR3 length: 16; J gene: TRBJ2-1; CDR3 DNA: TGTGCCAGCAGTGAACTGGCTAGTTTATACCTCAATGAGCAGTTCTTC; CDR3 protein: CASSELASLYLNEQFF
D gene: .; V gene: TRBV19; clone size: .; CDR3 length: 16; J gene: TRBJ1-3; CDR3 DNA: TGTGCCAGTAGTACTACAGACAGGATCTCTGGAAACACCATATATTTT; CDR3 protein: CASSTTDRISGNTIYF
D gene: TRBD1; V gene: TRBV9; clone size: .; CDR3 length: 14; J gene: TRBJ1-2; CDR3 DNA: TGTGCCAGCAGCGTAGGGGACAGGGGGTCCGGCTACACCTTC; CDR3 protein: CASSVGDRGSGYTF
D gene: TRBD1; V gene: TRBV7-2; clone size: .; CDR3 length: 14; J gene: TRBJ2-7; CDR3 DNA: TGTGCCAGCAGCTTATCGACAGGGGGCTACGAGCAGTACTTC; CDR3 protein: CASSLSTGGYEQYF
D gene: TRBD2; V gene: TRBV6-5; clone size: .; CDR3 length: 14; J gene: TRBJ2-7; CDR3 DNA: TGTGCCAGCAGTTCAGGGCGGGGGGTCTACGAGCAGTACTTC; CDR3 protein: CASSSGRGVYEQYF
D gene: TRBD2; V gene: TRBV19; clone size: .; CDR3 length: 19; J gene: TRBJ2-3; CDR3 DNA: TGTGCCAGTAGTATAATTTCCTTTGGGACTAGCGGAGACACAGATACGCAGTATTTT; CDR3 protein: CASSIISFGTSGDTDTQYF
D gene: .; V gene: TRBV30; clone size: .; CDR3 length: 14; J gene: TRBJ1-2; CDR3 DNA: TGTGCCTGGAGCGAACAAACAGGGCAGGCTGGCTACACCTTC; CDR3 protein: CAWSEQTGQAGYTF
D gene: .; V gene: TRBV5-6; clone size: .; CDR3 length: 14; J gene: TRBJ2-3; CDR3 DNA: TGTGCCAGCAGCCTGGGACCGGCTTCGGGTACGCAGTATTTT; CDR3 protein: CASSLGPASGTQYF
D gene: .; V gene: TRBV18; clone size: .; CDR3 length: 15; J gene: TRBJ1-1; CDR3 DNA: TGTGCCAGCTCACCTCGGGGTAAAGCGGACACTGAAGCTTTCTTT; CDR3 protein: CASSPRGKADTEAFF
D gene: TRBD1; V gene: TRBV28; clone size: .; CDR3 length: 15; J gene: TRBJ1-5; CDR3 DNA: TGTGCCAGCATCATTATGGGACAGAGCAATCAGCCCCAGCATTTT; CDR3 protein: CASIIMGQSNQPQHF
D gene: .; V gene: TRBV5-6; clone size: .; CDR3 length: 13; J gene: TRBJ1-6; CDR3 DNA: TGTGCCAGCAGCACGCGGAGAGGTTCACCCCTCCACTTT; CDR3 protein: CASSTRRGSPLHF
D gene: TRBD1; V gene: TRBV11-2; clone size: .; CDR3 length: 15; J gene: TRBJ1-4; CDR3 DNA: TGTGCCAGCAGCCCCAGGGGGCAGATCTATGAAAAACTGTTTTTT; CDR3 protein: CASSPRGQIYEKLFF
D gene: TRBD2; V gene: TRBV2; clone size: .; CDR3 length: 18; J gene: TRBJ2-1; CDR3 DNA: TGTGCCAGCAGTGCTTCCGGGACTAGCGGGGGGACATACAATGAGCAGTTCTTC; CDR3 protein: CASSASGTSGGTYNEQFF
D gene: TRBD1; V gene: TRBV29-1; clone size: .; CDR3 length: 13; J gene: TRBJ1-4; CDR3 DNA: TGCAGCGTGGGACAGGGAACTAATGAAAAACTGTTTTTT; CDR3 protein: CSVGQGTNEKLFF
D gene: .; V gene: TRBV5-1; clone size: once; CDR3 length: 15; J gene: TRBJ1-1; CDR3 DNA: TGCGCCAGCAGCTTGGGCACAGGGTTGGGGACTGAAGCTTTCTTT; CDR3 protein: CASSLGTGLGTEAFF
D gene: .; V gene: TRBV29-1; clone size: .; CDR3 length: 13; J gene: TRBJ1-2; CDR3 DNA: TGCAGCGCCTTACTTCGAAGCCCGGGTGGCTACACCTTC; CDR3 protein: CSALLRSPGGYTF
D gene: TRBD2; V gene: TRBV3-1/TRBV3-2; clone size: .; CDR3 length: 14; J gene: TRBJ2-1; CDR3 DNA: TGTGCCAGCAGCCGAGGACTAGCTCGGAATGAGCAGTTCTTC; CDR3 protein: CASSRGLARNEQFF
D gene: TRBD1; V gene: TRBV10-2; clone size: .; CDR3 length: 12; J gene: TRBJ2-7; CDR3 DNA: TGCGCCAGCAGGGACAGGGGCTACGAGCAGTACTTC; CDR3 protein: CASRDRGYEQYF
D gene: TRBD1; V gene: TRBV6-6; clone size: .; CDR3 length: 13; J gene: TRBJ2-2; CDR3 DNA: TGTGCCAGCGGGACAGGGAACACCGGGGAGCTGTTTTTT; CDR3 protein: CASGTGNTGELFF
D gene: .; V gene: TRBV5-6; clone size: once; CDR3 length: 13; J gene: TRBJ2-3; CDR3 DNA: TGTGCCAGCAGCTCAACGGGGGAGGATACGCAGTATTTT; CDR3 protein: CASSSTGEDTQYF
D gene: .; V gene: TRBV4-1; clone size: once; CDR3 length: 14; J gene: TRBJ1-3; CDR3 DNA: TGCGCCAGCAGCCAAGTCAGGTCTGGAAACACCATATATTTT; CDR3 protein: CASSQVRSGNTIYF
D gene: TRBD1; V gene: TRBV27; clone size: .; CDR3 length: 14; J gene: TRBJ2-7; CDR3 DNA: TGTGCCAGCAGAAGAGGACAGGGAGACTACGAGCAGTACTTC; CDR3 protein: CASRRGQGDYEQYF
D gene: TRBD1; V gene: TRBV19; clone size: .; CDR3 length: 14; J gene: TRBJ1-1; CDR3 DNA: TGTGCCAGTAGTACGGACAGGGGGAACACTGAAGCTTTCTTT; CDR3 protein: CASSTDRGNTEAFF
D gene: TRBD1; V gene: TRBV4-1; clone size: once; CDR3 length: 15; J gene: TRBJ2-2; CDR3 DNA: TGCGCCAGCAGCCCCAACAGGGGGCAGGTCGGGGAGCTGTTTTTT; CDR3 protein: CASSPNRGQVGELFF
D gene: .; V gene: TRBV10-3; clone size: .; CDR3 length: 15; J gene: TRBJ1-1; CDR3 DNA: TGTGCCATCAGTGAGTCTGGGACACCCAACACTGAAGCTTTCTTT; CDR3 protein: CAISESGTPNTEAFF
D gene: TRBD1; V gene: TRBV25-1; clone size: .; CDR3 length: 15; J gene: TRBJ1-2; CDR3 DNA: TGTGCCAGCAGCCCAGACAGGGGGCTACACTATGGCTACACCTTC; CDR3 protein: CASSPDRGLHYGYTF
D gene: .; V gene: TRBV5-1; clone size: .; CDR3 length: 13; J gene: TRBJ1-2; CDR3 DNA: TGCGCCAGCAGCTCGACAGTTAACTATGGCTACACCTTC; CDR3 protein: CASSSTVNYGYTF
D gene: .; V gene: TRBV10-2; clone size: .; CDR3 length: 13; J gene: TRBJ1-1; CDR3 DNA: TGCGCCAGCAGTTTGGGAGAGAACACTGAAGCTTTCTTT; CDR3 protein: CASSLGENTEAFF
D gene: TRBD1; V gene: TRBV19; clone size: .; CDR3 length: 15; J gene: TRBJ1-5; CDR3 DNA: TGTGCCAGTAGTGCGCGCAGGGGGCCGGAACAGCCCCAGCATTTT; CDR3 protein: CASSARRGPEQPQHF
D gene: TRBD1; V gene: TRBV3-1/TRBV3-2; clone size: .; CDR3 length: 15; J gene: TRBJ1-1; CDR3 DNA: TGTGCCAGCAGCCGAGAACAGGGGGCCTACACTGAAGCTTTCTTT; CDR3 protein: CASSREQGAYTEAFF
D gene: TRBD1; V gene: TRBV11-1; clone size: .; CDR3 length: 15; J gene: TRBJ1-2; CDR3 DNA: TGTGCCAGCAGTTCCACAGGGGGCGTGGACTATGGCTACACCTTC; CDR3 protein: CASSSTGGVDYGYTF
D gene: TRBD2; V gene: TRBV3-1/TRBV3-2; clone size: .; CDR3 length: 16; J gene: TRBJ2-2; CDR3 DNA: TGTGCCAGCAGCAATCTAGCGGGGGACTACACCGGGGAGCTGTTTTTT; CDR3 protein: CASSNLAGDYTGELFF
D gene: TRBD1; V gene: TRBV28; clone size: .; CDR3 length: 16; J gene: TRBJ2-5; CDR3 DNA: TGTGCCAGCAGTCTGCCGGATAGGGGGCTTCGGGAGACCCAGTACTTC; CDR3 protein: CASSLPDRGLRETQYF
D gene: TRBD1; V gene: TRBV5-1; clone size: .; CDR3 length: 15; J gene: TRBJ1-1; CDR3 DNA: TGCGCCAGCACAGGGGGAGGCGGGTTGGACACTGAAGCTTTCTTT; CDR3 protein: CASTGGGGLDTEAFF
D gene: .; V gene: TRBV9; clone size: .; CDR3 length: 16; J gene: TRBJ2-2; CDR3 DNA: TGTGCCAGCAGCGCCAGGTCTGTGGCGAACACCGGGGAGCTGTTTTTT; CDR3 protein: CASSARSVANTGELFF